The 2 T cell receptor beta chains below all came from one sample that was sequenced in a study of blood T cells in healthy people across ages. Primers used in a second PCR of roughly 7 to 11 cycles were a sample-barcoded 5' primer and a J-beta primer mix. TCRdb analysed the 5' RACE reads with MiXCR anew, one entry per CDR3 protein. This sample has approximately 830,000 distinct CDR3 sequences; 60% to 80% occur once, and the top ten carry roughly 26%. Material: blood. The receptors were sampled from a man aged 25 to 45 in good health.

J is TRBJ2-1 and V is TRBV4-3; 8 bases map to TRBD2. The CDR3 length is 16 residues. Germline-derived CDR1 and CDR2 are LGHNA and YSLEER. V shed 3 bases and J 1 base; nucleotides not matched to a gene: 5. The chain's CDR3 is CASSQLVAGSYNEQFF. CDR3 nucleotide sequence: TGCGCCAGCAGCCAGCTCGTAGCGGGGTCCTACAATGAGCAGTTCTTC.

The chain employs TRBV6-4 and TRBJ2-3, with D perhaps TRBD1 (6 bases). This CDR3 has 13 residues. V lost 2 bases, J lost 5 bases, and 8 bases lay in between. Germline V gene data show CDR1 as MRHNA and CDR2 as SNTAGT. The CDR3 spells CASSDGRGDTQYF. In nucleotides, the CDR3 is TGTGCCAGCAGTGACGGCAGGGGAGATACGCAGTATTTT.